Listed here are 5 T cell receptor beta chains from one sample, sequenced in a study of radiotherapy plus CTLA-4 blockade in lung cancer. Repertoires were generated with immunoSEQ multiplex PCR, while TCRdb's copy carries only in-frame clones and drops some. The data contain about 62,000 clones, roughly three quarters of them singletons. The material sequenced was peripheral blood, taken from a patient treated with radiotherapy plus ipilimumab. The receptors were sampled from a human donor with non-small cell lung cancer who had a complete response to radiotherapy plus ipilimumab.

This clone was counted many times. CDR3 nucleotide sequence: TGTGCCAGCAGTTACGGGAGCGGGTACGAGCAGTACTTC. Its protein product is CASSYGSGYEQYF. This chain joins TRBV6-6 and TRBJ2-7; maybe TRBD2 (6 bases). V lost 2 bases to trimming and J lost 4 bases, with 9 bases between them. The V gene's germline CDR1 is MNHNY and CDR2 SVGAGI (reference sequence). This CDR3 is 13 amino acids long.

The gene calls are TRBV19 and TRBJ1-4; D gene uncertain. This CDR3 region has 11 residues. V was clipped by 7 bases and J by 8 bases, with 8 bases between them. Per the germline V gene, CDR1 is LNHDA and CDR2 is SQIVND (reference sequence). CDR3: CASTPGEKLFF. Here the CDR3 DNA reads TGTGCCAGTACCCCGGGGGAAAAACTGTTTTTT.

This clone was seen a single time. The CDR3: CASTLDWGQGPGELFF. CDR3 nucleotide sequence: TGTGCCAGCACCCTCGACTGGGGACAGGGACCCGGGGAGCTGTTTTTT. This chain links TRBV7-9 with TRBJ2-2; 9 bases align to TRBD1. This CDR3 region has 16 residues. Germline V gene data show CDR1 as SEHNR and CDR2 as FQNEAQ (reference sequence). Unmatched junction bases numbered 12, after V lost 7 bases and J lost 6 bases.

The chain uses TRBV5-1 and TRBJ2-3; weak D call: TRBD2 (5 bases). The CDR3 covers 15 residues. Germline values: CDR1 SGHRS, CDR2 YFSETQ. V was pared by 3 bases and J by 6 bases, with 17 bases between. The CDR3 nucleotides read TGCGCCAGCAGCTCGAATAACCAGCCGGGGGATACGCAGTATTTT. Its protein product is CASSSNNQPGDTQYF.

This clone was observed once. The rearrangement links TRBV6-5 to TRBJ1-2, with TRBD1 identical over 7 bases. Germline V gives CDR1 MNHEY, CDR2 SVGAGI. The CDR3 consists of 14 residues. The V and J ends lost 7 bases and 4 bases, in that order; junction bases with no gene match: 9. The CDR3 region has the DNA TGTGCCAGCACCCCGCAGGGGGGATCCTATGGCTACACCTTC. Amino acids: CASTPQGGSYGYTF.